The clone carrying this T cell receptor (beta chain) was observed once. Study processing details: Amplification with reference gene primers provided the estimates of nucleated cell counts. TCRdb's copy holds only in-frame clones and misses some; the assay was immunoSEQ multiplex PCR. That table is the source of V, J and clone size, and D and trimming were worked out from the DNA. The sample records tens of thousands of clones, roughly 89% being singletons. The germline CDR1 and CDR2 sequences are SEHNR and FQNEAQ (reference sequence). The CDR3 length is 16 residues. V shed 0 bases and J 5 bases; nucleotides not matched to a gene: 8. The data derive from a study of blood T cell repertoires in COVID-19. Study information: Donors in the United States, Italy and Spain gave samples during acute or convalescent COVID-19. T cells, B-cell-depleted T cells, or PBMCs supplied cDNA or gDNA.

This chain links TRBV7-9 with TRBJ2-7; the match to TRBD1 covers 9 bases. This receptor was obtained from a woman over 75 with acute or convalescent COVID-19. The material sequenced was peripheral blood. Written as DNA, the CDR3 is TGTGCCAGCAGCTTAGCGCCGGGGACAGGGTATGACGAGCAGTACTTC. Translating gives CASSLAPGTGYDEQYF.